Listed here are 23 T cell receptor beta chains from one sample, sequenced in a study of OX40 agonist ivuxolimab in advanced cancers. Profiling relied on immunoSEQ multiplex PCR, and the TCRdb table lists in-frame clones only, not all of them. The sample includes around 150,000 clones, about nine tenths seen only once; the top ten take 0.95% to 1.4%. The sequenced sample was CD4+ or CD8+ T cells sorted from blood, obtained in a trial of the OX40 agonist ivuxolimab. Source of these receptors: an adult with an advanced solid tumor such as melanoma, head and neck, liver or kidney cancer.

The CDR3 loop reads CASSGLTGGAGDTQYF. CDR3 sequence (DNA): TGTGCCAGCAGCGGGTTGACAGGGGGCGCGGGAGATACGCAGTATTTT. This rearrangement joins TRBV9 to TRBJ2-3; 10 bases map to TRBD1. Looked up from germline, CDR1 is SGDLS and CDR2 is YYNGEE. Trimming at V came to 3 bases and at J to 5 bases, leaving 9 bases not matched to a gene. The CDR3 has 16 amino acids.

V is TRBV28 and J is TRBJ1-5, with 7 bases fitting TRBD1. In germline, CDR1 is MDHEN, CDR2 SYDVKM. After removal of 6 bases from V and 5 bases from J, the junction contained 10 bases not matched to a gene. The CDR3 loop spans 15 amino acids. DNA of the CDR3: TGTGCCAGCAGACGCCCTCAGGGGGGTCATCAGCCCCAGCATTTT. Translating gives CASRRPQGGHQPQHF.

The chain joins TRBV9 to TRBJ1-2; D not resolved. CDR1 is SGDLS, CDR2 YYNGEE, per germline. The CDR3 runs 15 residues. V lost 3 bases, J lost 6 bases, and 18 bases lay in between. The CDR3 DNA sequence: TGTGCCAGCAGCGACGGACTCCTCCCTCGGGATGGCTACACCTTC. Its translation: CASSDGLLPRDGYTF.

Concerning this clone itself: This specimen includes other DNA sequences encoding the same CDR3. V usage is TRBV5-4 and J usage is TRBJ1-5, with D tentatively TRBD1 (5 bases). Trimming pared 5 bases from V and 5 bases from J, leaving 20 bases between. The V gene's germline CDR1 is SGHNT and CDR2 YYREEE (reference sequence). The CDR3 consists of 16 residues. DNA of the CDR3: TGTGCCAGCAGTACCGTTCCGGGACTCCGGGATCAGCCCCAGCATTTT. This encodes CASSTVPGLRDQPQHF.

The chain couples TRBV6-1 to TRBJ2-7; D remains ambiguous. The CDR3 has 12 residues. Germline CDR1 reads MNHNS; CDR2 reads SASEGT. The V and J ends lost 4 bases and 4 bases respectively, with 8 bases between them. The CDR3 is CASSGGRYEQYF. The CDR3 bases are TGTGCCAGCAGTGGAGGACGTTACGAGCAGTACTTC.

As for this clone: Other nucleotide sequences in the sample specify the same CDR3. This sequence joins TRBV13 and TRBJ2-7; D is perhaps TRBD1 (7 bases). The V gene lost 3 bases and the J gene lost 1 base, with 10 bases spanning the gap. Germline CDR1 and CDR2: PRHDT and FYEKMQ (reference sequence). CDR3 length equals 14 residues. The CDR3 DNA reads as TGTGCCAGCAGCTTGCCAGGGGGGTCCTACGAGCAGTACTTC. Its translation is CASSLPGGSYEQYF.

The chain combines TRBV2 with TRBJ1-5, with 10 nucleotides matching TRBD1. This CDR3 contains 17 residues. CDR1 is SNHLY and CDR2 is FYNNEI in the germline V gene. The ends lost 0 bases at V and 3 bases at J; junction bases unmatched: 5. The CDR3 nucleotides are TGTGCCAGCAGTGAAGCGGGGGGACAGGGGATCAATCAGCCCCAGCATTTT. It yields the protein CASSEAGGQGINQPQHF.

This chain joins TRBV2 and TRBJ2-5; D is unclear. Trimming took off 4 bases at V and 0 bases at J, with 6 bases between the two ends. The CDR3 loop spans 13 amino acids. Germline loops: CDR1 SNHLY, CDR2 FYNNEI. CDR3 amino acids: CASSVAYQETQYF. CDR3 coding DNA: TGTGCCAGCAGTGTGGCGTACCAAGAGACCCAGTACTTC.

This clone was counted a single time. The V and J genes are TRBV19 and TRBJ1-4, with D hard to call. The V and J ends lost 2 bases and 8 bases respectively, with 12 bases between them. The CDR3 spans 14 residues. Per the germline V gene, CDR1 is LNHDA and CDR2 is SQIVND (reference sequence). For the CDR3, the DNA is TGTGCCAGTAGTATATCGGGCCCGGGGGAAAAACTGTTTTTT. It translates to CASSISGPGEKLFF.

This chain links TRBV4-1 with TRBJ1-3; no clear D gene. Trimming removed 0 bases from V and 0 bases from J, with 9 bases in between. Looked up from germline, CDR1 is MGHRA and CDR2 is YSYEKL. CDR3 length: 16 amino acids. The CDR3 loop reads CASSQDTLDSGNTIYF. DNA of the CDR3: TGCGCCAGCAGCCAAGATACCCTGGACTCTGGAAACACCATATATTTT.

This sequence joins TRBV21-1 and TRBJ2-3; the listed D gene, TRBD2, was not tested against the DNA. TRBV21-1 is termed a pseudogene. The length of the CDR3 is 10 residues. The CDR3 DNA sequence: TGTGCCAGCCCGTTGGATACGCAGTATTTT. It is translated as CASPLDTQYF.

V usage is TRBV18 and J usage is TRBJ2-4; 7 bases map to TRBD1. V shed 5 bases, J shed 4 bases, and the junction held 17 bases outside the gene matches. The CDR3 extends over 18 amino acids. CDR1 and CDR2 (germline): KGHSH, LQKENI. The chain's CDR3 is CASSSSGTASAVKNIQYF. The DNA of the CDR3 is TGTGCCAGCTCATCCTCCGGGACAGCCTCCGCGGTAAAAAACATTCAGTACTTC.

The chain recombines TRBV7-2 with TRBJ2-3; D gene ambiguous. The CDR3 has 15 amino acids. With 5 bases removed from V and 3 bases from J, the gap between germline ends came to 15 bases. The V gene's germline CDR1 is SGHTA and CDR2 FQGNSA. The chain's CDR3 is CASSLDPLATDTQYF. In DNA, the CDR3 is TGTGCCAGCAGCCTAGACCCGCTGGCTACAGATACGCAGTATTTT.

This chain joins TRBV7-6 and TRBJ1-4; no definite D call. The CDR3 has 17 amino acids. Deletions cut 1 base from V and 8 bases from J, with 20 bases between. Germline V lookup: CDR1 SGHVS, CDR2 FNYEAQ. DNA for the CDR3: TGTGCCAGCAGCTTAGAGGGCGGGGTAAGAGCACGGGAAAAACTGTTTTTT. This sequence encodes CASSLEGGVRAREKLFF.

This clone has a single count. Here the CDR3 DNA reads TGTGCCAGCAGTAATAGACAAGTCAATCAGCCCCAGCATTTT. Amino acids: CASSNRQVNQPQHF. The J gene is TRBJ1-5, the V gene TRBV28; D gene unclear. V lost 5 bases and J 3 bases, leaving 11 bases between the germline ends. The CDR3 spans 14 residues. The germline V gene encodes CDR1 MDHEN and CDR2 SYDVKM.

The rearrangement uses TRBV9 and TRBJ2-1; the D gene is possibly TRBD1 (6 bases). CDR1 is SGDLS and CDR2 is YYNGEE in the germline V gene. There are 19 residues in the CDR3. Trimming stripped 4 bases from V and 0 bases from J, with 23 bases between. The chain's CDR3 is CASSLPTDPRGDSYNEQFF. CDR3 nucleotide sequence: TGTGCCAGCAGCCTACCCACAGACCCCAGGGGCGACTCCTACAATGAGCAGTTCTTC.

V is TRBV6-5 and J is TRBJ1-1; perhaps TRBD1 as D (6 bases). The germline V gene encodes CDR1 MNHEY and CDR2 SVGAGI. The CDR3 loop spans 15 amino acids. The ends were cut back, 5 bases at V and 4 bases at J, with 17 bases in the middle. The CDR3 region has the DNA TGTGCCAGCAGTCCGCCTCAGGGGCGTGGCACTGAAGCTTTCTTT. Protein: CASSPPQGRGTEAFF.

This chain links TRBV5-8 with TRBJ1-3; perhaps TRBD1 as D (5 bases). V gave up 4 bases and J gave up 0 bases, with 14 bases separating them. Germline V gives CDR1 SGHTS, CDR2 YDEGEE. This CDR3 has 16 residues. In nucleotides, the CDR3 is TGTGCCAGCAGCAAACCGGGACTTAGCTCTGGAAACACCATATATTTT. Its protein is CASSKPGLSSGNTIYF.

The gene calls are TRBV27 and TRBJ1-1; TRBD1 matches 11 bases. The trim removed 6 bases at V and 3 bases at J, leaving 9 bases unmatched. Per germline, CDR1 MNHEY and CDR2 SMNVEV (reference sequence). There are 16 residues in the CDR3. The CDR3 DNA is TGTGCCAGCAGCGCCGGGACAGGGGGGGGCGACACTGAAGCTTTCTTT. This translates into CASSAGTGGGDTEAFF.

This chain links TRBV28 with TRBJ1-5; TRBD1 aligns across 7 bases. Germline V gives CDR1 MDHEN, CDR2 SYDVKM. J was trimmed by 6 bases and V by 4 bases; bases with no gene match: 9. This CDR3 comprises 15 residues. The CDR3 DNA follows: TGTGCCAGCAGTTCCGCCGACAGGGTCCTTCAGCCCCAGCATTTT. The encoded protein is CASSSADRVLQPQHF.

The chain employs TRBV7-9 and TRBJ2-7; 9 nucleotides agree with TRBD1. After removal of 0 bases from V and 5 bases from J, the junction contained 8 bases not matched to a gene. CDR1 is SEHNR and CDR2 is FQNEAQ in the germline V gene (reference sequence). CDR3 length: 16 amino acids. In DNA form, the CDR3 reads TGTGCCAGCAGCTTAGCCTCCGGGACAGGGACGCACGAGCAGTACTTC. It specifies CASSLASGTGTHEQYF.

The J gene is TRBJ1-3, the V gene TRBV11-1; possibly TRBD1 for D (5 bases). With 3 bases removed from V and 4 bases from J, the gap between germline ends came to 10 bases. This CDR3 contains 14 residues. Germline values: CDR1 SGHAT, CDR2 FQDESV (reference sequence). CDR3: CASSFGGTGNTIYF. The CDR3 DNA follows: TGTGCCAGCAGCTTCGGGGGGACCGGAAACACCATATATTTT.

V and J are TRBV2 and TRBJ1-1; no reliable D call. This CDR3 is built from 14 residues. Trimming removed 6 bases at V and 9 bases at J, with 20 bases between. Per germline, CDR1 SNHLY and CDR2 FYNNEI. CDR3 coding DNA: TGTGCCAGCAGCGCCGACCGGTGGAGCCTTAAAGCTTTCTTT. As protein: CASSADRWSLKAFF.